One sample yielded the 20 T cell receptor beta chains listed below, sequenced in a study of shared clonotypes between healthy human individuals. Data came from immunoSEQ multiplex PCR; TCRdb stores just in-frame clones and leaves some out. The sample includes about 730,000 clones, 72% of them seen just once. The source material was memory CD4+ T cells sorted from blood. Subset indicated: CD45RA-negative fraction. Source of these receptors: a woman between 25 and 40 years old in good health.

This chain connects TRBV9 to TRBJ1-1, with a tentative D call TRBD1 (6 bases). The CDR3 spans 14 residues. The V end was cut by 3 bases, the J end by 1 base, with 10 bases between. Germline V CDR1 and CDR2: SGDLS, YYNGEE. CDR3 amino acids: CASSARQANTEAFF. DNA of the CDR3: TGTGCCAGCAGCGCCAGACAGGCGAACACTGAAGCTTTCTTT.

The CDR3 region has the DNA TGTGCCAGCAGACCCGATGGGACTATACAAGAGACCCAGTACTTC. It codes for CASRPDGTIQETQYF. J is TRBJ2-5 and V is TRBV27; 7 bases align to TRBD2. Germline V lookup: CDR1 MNHEY, CDR2 SMNVEV (reference sequence). This CDR3 has 15 amino acids. V was pared by 6 bases and J by 2 bases, with 9 bases of the junction left unmatched.

The genes are TRBV18 and TRBJ2-2; a possible D gene is TRBD1 (6 bases). The V gene's germline CDR1 is KGHSH and CDR2 LQKENI. The CDR3 is made up of 16 amino acids. The V end lost 1 base, the J end lost 4 bases, and 13 bases lay between the germline ends. CDR3 loop: CASSPLSQGSTGELFF. The CDR3 region has the DNA TGTGCCAGCTCACCACTTAGTCAGGGGAGCACCGGGGAGCTGTTTTTT.

DNA for the CDR3: TGCGCCAGCAGCTCAGGGGGCGGGACTGAAGCTTTCTTT. Protein sequence: CASSSGGGTEAFF. The V gene is TRBV5-1, the J gene TRBJ1-1; 8 nucleotides align to TRBD1. The trim removed 3 bases at V and 5 bases at J, leaving 3 bases unmatched. The CDR3 sequence is 13 residues long. Looked up from germline, CDR1 is SGHRS and CDR2 is YFSETQ.

V is TRBV6-5 and J is TRBJ2-7; TRBD1 matches 8 bases. Germline CDR1 reads MNHEY; CDR2 reads SVGAGI. CDR3 length: 16 amino acids. Trimming took 0 bases from V and 0 from J; bases not matched to a gene: 4. This CDR3 is CASSYSAGTGSYEQYF. The CDR3, as DNA: TGTGCCAGCAGTTACTCCGCCGGGACAGGCTCCTACGAGCAGTACTTC.

This clone was seen a handful of times. V gene TRBV6-6 combines with J gene TRBJ2-1; D may match TRBD1 or TRBD2 (7 bases each). The V and J ends lost 7 bases and 3 bases respectively, with 13 bases between them. The V gene's germline CDR1 is MNHNY and CDR2 SVGAGI (reference sequence). CDR3 size: 14 residues. The CDR3 reads CASTQGGNYNEQFF. CDR3 nucleotide sequence: TGTGCCAGCACTCAGGGGGGGAACTACAATGAGCAGTTCTTC.

This chain links TRBV27 with TRBJ2-3; D gene uncertain. The length of the CDR3 is 13 residues. Germline values: CDR1 MNHEY, CDR2 SMNVEV (reference sequence). The V and J ends lost 1 base and 5 bases respectively, with 7 bases between them. The CDR3 is CASSLWSRDTQYF. Written as DNA, the CDR3 is TGTGCCAGCAGTTTATGGTCAAGAGATACGCAGTATTTT.

The V and J genes are TRBV7-9 and TRBJ2-2, with D perhaps TRBD1 (7 bases). CDR3 length: 16 amino acids. V dropped 6 bases and J dropped 3 bases, with 17 bases sitting between them. Germline-derived CDR1 and CDR2 are SEHNR and FQNEAQ (reference sequence). CDR3: CASRGTEGGDTGELFF. CDR3 coding DNA: TGTGCCAGCAGGGGGACAGAGGGAGGTGACACCGGGGAGCTGTTTTTT.

The J gene is TRBJ2-5, the V gene TRBV7-2; TRBD2 is a possible D gene (5 bases). Germline V CDR1 and CDR2: SGHTA, FQGNSA. The V end was cut by 7 bases, the J end by 2 bases, with 11 bases between. The CDR3 has 13 residues. The chain's CDR3 is CASTLAIQETQYF. DNA of the CDR3: TGTGCCAGCACATTAGCGATACAAGAGACCCAGTACTTC.

The table lists this clone with many counts. The chain is built from TRBV10-1 and TRBJ1-1; perhaps TRBD1 as D (5 bases). Trimming removed 6 bases from V and 5 bases from J, with 16 bases in between. The germline V gene encodes CDR1 WNHNN and CDR2 SYGVQD (reference sequence). CDR3 size: 14 residues. The CDR3: CASSRDSSGTEAFF. In nucleotides, the CDR3 is TGCGCCAGCAGCCGGGACTCGAGTGGGACTGAAGCTTTCTTT.

V gene TRBV29-1 combines with J gene TRBJ1-2; 8 nucleotides line up with TRBD1. The CDR3 covers 13 residues. CDR1 is SQVTM and CDR2 is ANQGSEA in the germline V gene. V trimming: 4 bases; J trimming: 8 bases; junction bases outside the gene matches: 9. CDR3 nucleotides: TGCAGCGTTGTCCAGGACAGGGCCGGAGGCTACACCTTC. This encodes CSVVQDRAGGYTF.

About this clone itself: The sample has other DNA sequences that encode this CDR3 too. The chain couples TRBV27 to TRBJ2-5; D call uncertain. The ends were cut back, 3 bases at V and 2 bases at J, with 7 bases in the middle. Germline CDR1 reads MNHEY; CDR2 reads SMNVEV (reference sequence). CDR3 size: 13 residues. CDR3 sequence (DNA): TGTGCCAGCAGTTTCTCCCGGCAAGAGACCCAGTACTTC. Translating gives CASSFSRQETQYF.

The gene calls are TRBV5-8 and TRBJ1-5; 10 bases fit TRBD1. V shed 7 bases and J 3 bases; nucleotides not matched to a gene: 7. CDR3 length: 15 residues. Germline assignment: CDR1 SGHTS and CDR2 YDEGEE. In DNA, the CDR3 is TGTGCCAGCGATCCCGGGACAGGGGCCAATCAGCCCCAGCATTTT. Amino acids: CASDPGTGANQPQHF.

The rearrangement joins TRBV28 to TRBJ1-2, with a tentative D call TRBD1 (5 bases). CDR3 length: 13 residues. The germline CDR1 and CDR2 sequences are MDHEN and SYDVKM. V lost 4 bases, J lost 7 bases, and 13 bases lay in between. CDR3 nucleotides: TGTGCCAGCAGTTCTGGACACGTACGTGGCTACACCTTC. Its protein product is CASSSGHVRGYTF.

The chain links TRBV5-1 to TRBJ2-6; 9 positions agree with TRBD1. Germline CDR1 SGHRS, CDR2 YFSETQ. The CDR3 sequence is 18 residues long. The V and J ends lost 1 base and 0 bases, in that order; junction bases with no gene match: 5. DNA for the CDR3: TGCGCCAGCAGCTTGACGGACAGGGGTAACTCTGGGGCCAACGTCCTGACTTTC. As protein: CASSLTDRGNSGANVLTF. The complete variable domain, with remaining parts taken from reference TRBV5-1 and TRBJ2-6, reads KAGVTQTPRYLIKTRGQQVTLSCSPISGHRSVSWYQQTPGQGLQFLFEYFSETQRNKGNFPGRFSGRQFSNSRSEMNVSTLELGDSALYLCASSLTDRGNSGANVLTFGAGSRLTVL.

The chain employs TRBV19 and TRBJ1-5; D is perhaps TRBD1 (6 bases). The V gene lost 6 bases and the J gene lost 6 bases, with 12 bases spanning the gap. The CDR3 is 13 residues long. In germline, CDR1 is LNHDA, CDR2 SQIVND (reference sequence). The CDR3 nucleotides read TGTGCCAGTAGGGATACAGGGAGTCAGCCCCAGCATTTT. This sequence encodes CASRDTGSQPQHF.

This clone was counted once. The gene calls are TRBV10-3 and TRBJ2-7; 11 positions match TRBD2. The V segment lost 6 bases and the J segment 4 bases; nucleotides outside the gene matches: 5. CDR3 length equals 14 residues. The germline CDR1 and CDR2 sequences are ENHRY and SYGVKD. The CDR3 DNA is TGTGCCATCAGCATAACTAGCGGGAGTTACGAGCAGTACTTC. Translating it yields CAISITSGSYEQYF.

The V and J genes are TRBV7-2 and TRBJ2-5; D not certain. V lost 1 base, J lost 7 bases, and 13 bases lay in between. Germline lookup yields CDR1 SGHTA and CDR2 FQGNSA. The CDR3 contains 14 residues. The CDR3 coding sequence is TGTGCCAGCAGCTTAGAGGCTGCTCTCCGGACCCAGTACTTC. It encodes CASSLEAALRTQYF.

V and J are TRBV20-1 and TRBJ2-7; D unresolved. V was trimmed by 6 bases and J by 4 bases, leaving 10 bases between them. The CDR3 runs to 11 residues. In germline, CDR1 is DFQATT, CDR2 SNEGSKA (reference sequence). The CDR3 sequence: CSALSYYEQYF. The CDR3 nucleotides read TGCAGTGCCCTATCCTATTACGAGCAGTACTTC.

This rearrangement joins TRBV28 to TRBJ2-5; 9 nucleotides line up with TRBD2. The J call is doubtful: the DNA matches TRBJ2-7 better. Germline CDR1 and CDR2: MDHEN and SYDVKM. This CDR3 has 15 amino acids. The DNA of the CDR3 is TGTGCCAGCAGGGCGACTAGCGGATTACCCTACGAGCAGTACTTC. It specifies CASRATSGLPYEQYF.